This TCR beta chain was sequenced for a study of blood T cells in healthy people across ages. Whole-study results and caveats: Long-lived donors exceeded aged donors in naive CD4+ cells and diversity.

Germline V gene data show CDR1 as MNHEY and CDR2 as SVGEGT. V shed 6 bases and J shed 4 bases, with 15 bases lying between them. There are 14 residues in the CDR3. PCR was performed a second time for roughly 7 to 12 cycles using a sample-barcoded 5' primer and a J-beta primer mix. A single record per CDR3 protein comes from TCRdb applying MiXCR to the 5' RACE reads. The sample lists about 1.1 million distinct CDR3 sequences; 35% to 40% were seen once. Of note for this clonotype: What it binds is unknown.

This TCR was sampled from a man aged 18 to 29 in good health. The genes are TRBV6-2 or TRBV6-3 and TRBJ1-1; D is ambiguous. Source material: blood. Written as DNA, the CDR3 is TGTGCCAGCAGGGTCGGGGAGGTTAGCACTGAAGCTTTCTTT. Translation gives CASRVGEVSTEAFF.